A single sample gave rise to the 27 T cell receptor beta chains below, sequenced in a study of blood T cell repertoires in COVID-19 (dated by TCRdb to the early 2020s). Preparation of the library involved the immunoSEQ multiplex PCR assay. TCRdb holds this immuneACCESS table with in-frame rearrangements only. Some clones are missing; in checked studies, unresolved V genes explain under half, and the rest has no known cause. The sample yields tens of thousands of clones; approximately 87% were counted once. Jointly, the top ten make up more than 4.5% of the sample. Specimen: peripheral blood. Receptors originate from a man aged 45 to 65 with active COVID-19.

The sample holds one count of this clone. The genes are TRBV4-2 and TRBJ2-7; D possibly corresponds to TRBD1 (6 bases). The V and J ends lost 5 bases and 0 bases respectively, with 17 bases between them. The CDR3 spans 16 residues. Germline CDR1 is LGHNA and CDR2 is YNFKEQ. The CDR3 is CASSDTGTPISYEQYF. CDR3 coding DNA: TGTGCCAGCAGCGATACCGGGACACCGATCTCCTACGAGCAGTACTTC.

This clone was picked up one time. The rearrangement uses TRBV28 and TRBJ2-7, with 11 bases identical to TRBD2. The CDR3 extends over 15 amino acids. V was clipped by 4 bases and J by 3 bases; unmatched bases: 5. Germline V gene sequence: CDR1 MDHEN, CDR2 SYDVKM. The DNA of the CDR3 is TGTGCCAGCAGTTCACCAACTAGCGGGAGCTACGAGCAGTACTTC. It encodes CASSSPTSGSYEQYF.

The rearrangement links TRBV18 to TRBJ1-2; D not resolved. The germline V and J ends were trimmed by 1 base and 4 bases, with 16 bases remaining between them. The CDR3 loop spans 16 amino acids. CDR1 is KGHSH, CDR2 LQKENI, per germline. For the CDR3, the DNA is TGTGCCAGCTCACCACAAGCGAATGCAGATGCCTATGGCTACACCTTC. This gives the protein CASSPQANADAYGYTF.

The chain has TRBV28 and TRBJ2-7, with a possible D match to TRBD2 (6 bases). From germline, CDR1 is MDHEN and CDR2 SYDVKM. V shed 8 bases and J shed 4 bases, with 15 bases lying between them. This CDR3 is built from 13 residues. The CDR3 DNA reads as TGTGCCAGCCTTAGCGGAAACTTATACGAGCAGTACTTC. This translates into CASLSGNLYEQYF.

In this sample, this clone turned up a few times. The V and J genes are TRBV5-1 and TRBJ2-6; D is undetermined. Germline values: CDR1 SGHRS, CDR2 YFSETQ. The CDR3 is 16 amino acids. V shed 5 bases and J shed 0 bases, with 12 bases lying between them. CDR3 amino acids: CASSRTPASGANVLTF. CDR3 DNA: TGCGCCAGCAGTCGAACTCCCGCCTCTGGGGCCAACGTCCTGACTTTC.

This chain links TRBV5-1 with TRBJ1-6, with TRBD1 matching 9 bases. V was clipped by 4 bases and J by 9 bases; unmatched bases: 8. CDR3 size: 15 residues. The germline gives CDR1 SGHRS, CDR2 YFSETQ. The CDR3 protein is CASSPRDRDSSPLHF. For the CDR3, the DNA is TGCGCCAGCAGCCCCCGGGACAGGGACAGTTCACCCCTCCACTTT.

This chain connects TRBV25-1 to TRBJ2-1; 9 nucleotides agree with TRBD2. The ends lost 1 base at V and 9 bases at J; junction bases unmatched: 10. Germline CDR1 reads MGHDK; CDR2 reads SYGVNS. The CDR3 totals 16 residues. The CDR3: CASSELRSGRTPEQFF. CDR3 in DNA: TGTGCCAGCAGTGAATTAAGGAGCGGGAGGACGCCTGAGCAGTTCTTC. The complete variable domain, with remaining parts taken from reference TRBV25-1 and TRBJ2-1, reads EADIYQTPRYLVIGTGKKITLECSQTMGHDKMYWYQQDPGMELHLIHYSYGVNSTEKGDLSSESTVSRIRTEHFPLTLESARPSHTSQYLCASSELRSGRTPEQFFGPGTRLTVL.

This clone was recorded a few times. The V call is TRBV3-1 (or the pseudogene TRBV3-2), the J call TRBJ2-5; D is ambiguous. V lost 4 bases, J lost 2 bases, and 8 bases lay in between. The CDR3 loop spans 13 amino acids. Germline values: CDR1 LGHDT, CDR2 YNNKEL (reference sequence). In DNA form, the CDR3 reads TGTGCCAGCAGCCCCACCACTCAAGAGACCCAGTACTTC. It is translated as CASSPTTQETQYF.

This chain connects TRBV19 to TRBJ1-4; weak D call: TRBD1 (6 bases). The CDR3 runs to 15 residues. Trimming took off 1 base at V and 7 bases at J, with 13 bases between the two ends. CDR1 and CDR2 from the germline V gene are LNHDA and SQIVND (reference sequence). The chain's CDR3 is CASSIAGGFIEKLFF. For the CDR3, the DNA is TGTGCCAGTAGTATAGCTGGGGGCTTCATTGAAAAACTGTTTTTT.

The rearrangement joins TRBV5-5 to TRBJ2-1; maybe TRBD2 (6 bases). The length of the CDR3 is 16 residues. CDR1 SGHKS and CDR2 YYEKEE come from the germline V gene (reference sequence). V was clipped by 2 bases and J by 5 bases, with 17 bases between them. The CDR3 nucleotides read TGTGCCAGCAGCTTTATCCCTAGCGAGAGAAACAATGAGCAGTTCTTC. Protein product: CASSFIPSERNNEQFF.

This chain uses TRBV19 with TRBJ1-2; D is perhaps TRBD1 (5 bases). Germline assignment: CDR1 LNHDA and CDR2 SQIVND (reference sequence). The ends were cut back, 5 bases at V and 4 bases at J, with 14 bases in the middle. This CDR3 comprises 14 residues. In nucleotides, the CDR3 is TGTGCCAGTAGTCCAGGGTATATCGGCTATGGCTACACCTTC. The encoded protein is CASSPGYIGYGYTF.

This clone was observed once. The chain recombines TRBV19 with TRBJ2-7, with a tentative D call TRBD1 (6 bases). The germline gives CDR1 LNHDA, CDR2 SQIVND (reference sequence). The V and J ends lost 11 bases and 0 bases respectively, with 20 bases between them. The CDR3 sequence is 15 residues long. CDR3: CAFNGNRASSYEQYF. The CDR3 DNA follows: TGTGCCTTCAACGGGAACAGGGCGAGCTCCTACGAGCAGTACTTC. Variable domain in full (rest from reference TRBV19 and TRBJ2-7): DGGITQSPKYLFRKEGQNVTLSCEQNLNHDAMYWYRQDPGQGLRLIYYSQIVNDFQKGDIAEGYSVSREKKESFPLTVTSAQKNPTAFYLCAFNGNRASSYEQYFGPGTRLTVT.

The chain recombines TRBV6-2 or TRBV6-3 with TRBJ2-1; weak D call: TRBD1 (5 bases). The CDR3 contains 14 residues. CDR1 is MNHEY, CDR2 SVGEGT, per germline. Trimming pared 4 bases from V and 7 bases from J, leaving 14 bases between. The CDR3 loop reads CASSLQDWANEQFF. CDR3 nucleotide sequence: TGTGCCAGCAGTTTACAGGATTGGGCGAATGAGCAGTTCTTC.

The V gene is TRBV5-1, the J gene TRBJ2-2; D may be TRBD1 (6 bases). Germline lookup yields CDR1 SGHRS and CDR2 YFSETQ. This CDR3 has 16 amino acids. The V end was cut by 2 bases, the J end by 6 bases, with 17 bases between. The CDR3 is CASSFSHRDEPGELFF. CDR3 nucleotide sequence: TGCGCCAGCAGCTTCTCGCACAGGGATGAACCCGGGGAGCTGTTTTTT.

V and J are TRBV19 and TRBJ1-5; D perhaps matches TRBD1 (6 bases). The CDR3 is 13 residues long. With 4 bases removed from V and 6 bases from J, the gap between germline ends came to 10 bases. Germline values: CDR1 LNHDA, CDR2 SQIVND (reference sequence). This CDR3 reads CASSTQGAQPQHF. CDR3 sequence (DNA): TGTGCCAGTAGTACACAGGGAGCTCAGCCCCAGCATTTT. The entire variable domain, with the rest obtained from reference TRBV19 and TRBJ1-5, is as follows: DGGITQSPKYLFRKEGQNVTLSCEQNLNHDAMYWYRQDPGQGLRLIYYSQIVNDFQKGDIAEGYSVSREKKESFPLTVTSAQKNPTAFYLCASSTQGAQPQHFGDGTRLSIL.

This chain uses TRBV4-1 with TRBJ2-7; 14 bases fit TRBD2. Trimming took 4 bases from V and 4 from J; bases not matched to a gene: 3. The CDR3 spans 15 residues. Germline CDR1 MGHRA, CDR2 YSYEKL. The CDR3, as DNA: TGCGCCAGCAGCCCGGGACTAGCGGGAGCATACGAGCAGTACTTC. It yields the protein CASSPGLAGAYEQYF.

The genes are TRBV6-2 or TRBV6-3 and TRBJ2-1; D unclear. The CDR3 loop spans 11 amino acids. Trimming pared 2 bases from V and 10 bases from J, leaving 6 bases between. The V gene's germline CDR1 is MNHEY and CDR2 SVGEGT. This CDR3 reads CASSYLQEQFF. The CDR3 region has the DNA TGTGCCAGCAGTTACCTCCAGGAGCAGTTCTTC.

This rearrangement joins TRBV28 to TRBJ2-7; 7 bases are a match to TRBD2. The CDR3 covers 17 residues. Germline lookup yields CDR1 MDHEN and CDR2 SYDVKM. J gave up 2 bases and V 3 bases, and 13 bases lay outside the gene matches. The DNA of the CDR3 is TGTGCCAGCAGTTTTGCAGTTGGGGAAAGCGGGACCTACGAGCAGTACTTC. This encodes CASSFAVGESGTYEQYF.

This sequence joins TRBV27 and TRBJ2-2, with 11 bases identical to TRBD2. The germline CDR1 and CDR2 sequences are MNHEY and SMNVEV (reference sequence). The CDR3 totals 16 residues. V lost 3 bases to trimming and J lost 1 base; unmatched junction nucleotides: 1. In nucleotides, the CDR3 is TGTGCCAGCAGTTTTGGGACTAGCGGGAACACCGGGGAGCTGTTTTTT. This encodes CASSFGTSGNTGELFF.

The chain combines TRBV5-6 with TRBJ2-3; TRBD1 agrees at 8 bases. Germline CDR1 SGHDT, CDR2 YYEEEE. CDR3 length: 14 residues. The ends lost 4 bases at V and 5 bases at J; junction bases unmatched: 6. The CDR3: CASSRQGAGDTQYF. The CDR3 coding sequence is TGTGCCAGCAGCCGTCAGGGGGCCGGAGATACGCAGTATTTT.

A single count supports this clone. The chain couples TRBV28 to TRBJ2-3, with a possible D match to TRBD2 (5 bases). V was clipped by 2 bases and J by 4 bases, with 10 bases between them. Looked up from germline, CDR1 is MDHEN and CDR2 is SYDVKM. This CDR3 contains 14 residues. The CDR3 DNA follows: TGTGCCAGCAGTTTAGGGAGTGCAGCAGATACGCAGTATTTT. It translates to CASSLGSAADTQYF.

The V call is TRBV5-4, the J call TRBJ2-1; the match to TRBD2 covers 7 bases. Germline CDR1 is SGHNT and CDR2 is YYREEE (reference sequence). V shed 0 bases, J shed 8 bases, and the junction held 11 bases outside the gene matches. The CDR3 length is 16 residues. Here the CDR3 DNA reads TGTGCCAGCAGCTTGGCCCGGCGGGAGTTGCGGGATGAGCAGTTCTTC. Amino acids: CASSLARRELRDEQFF.

This chain joins TRBV19 and TRBJ1-2, with 8 bases matching TRBD1. Germline CDR1 reads LNHDA; CDR2 reads SQIVND (reference sequence). The CDR3 length is 15 residues. V lost 5 bases and J lost 1; bases outside the gene matches: 6. CDR3 residues: CASSADREGNYGYTF. The CDR3, as DNA: TGTGCCAGTAGTGCGGACAGGGAGGGTAACTATGGCTACACCTTC.

The genes are TRBV7-3 and TRBJ2-5; D gene uncertain. CDR3 length equals 15 residues. Germline loops: CDR1 SGHTA, CDR2 FQGTGA. Trimming pared 4 bases from V and 0 bases from J, leaving 12 bases between. The chain's CDR3 is CASSSTAEYQETQYF. CDR3 coding DNA: TGTGCCAGCAGCTCAACGGCAGAATACCAAGAGACCCAGTACTTC.

The chain recombines TRBV4-1 with TRBJ2-1; 11 bases align to TRBD2. The CDR3 loop spans 14 amino acids. Germline V CDR1 and CDR2: MGHRA, YSYEKL. With 2 bases clipped from V and 12 bases from J, the junction kept 6 bases outside the gene matches. CDR3 in DNA: TGCGCCAGCAGCCAACCTTCGCTAGCGGGAGGGCAGTTCTTC. This translates into CASSQPSLAGGQFF.

This chain links TRBV6-1 with TRBJ1-2; no firm D call. This CDR3 is 13 amino acids long. From germline, CDR1 is MNHNS and CDR2 SASEGT. V gave up 2 bases and J gave up 7 bases, with 11 bases separating them. The DNA for the CDR3 is TGTGCCAGCAGTGAACTAAACGGCGGTGGCTACACCTTC. This encodes CASSELNGGGYTF.

V is TRBV6-1 and J is TRBJ1-1; 8 nucleotides match TRBD1. CDR1 is MNHNS, CDR2 SASEGT, per germline. The CDR3 extends over 16 amino acids. V lost 1 base, J lost 5 bases, and 9 bases stayed unmatched. CDR3 loop: CASSEGSRGRGTEAFF. DNA for the CDR3: TGTGCCAGCAGTGAAGGGAGCAGGGGGCGAGGTACTGAAGCTTTCTTT.